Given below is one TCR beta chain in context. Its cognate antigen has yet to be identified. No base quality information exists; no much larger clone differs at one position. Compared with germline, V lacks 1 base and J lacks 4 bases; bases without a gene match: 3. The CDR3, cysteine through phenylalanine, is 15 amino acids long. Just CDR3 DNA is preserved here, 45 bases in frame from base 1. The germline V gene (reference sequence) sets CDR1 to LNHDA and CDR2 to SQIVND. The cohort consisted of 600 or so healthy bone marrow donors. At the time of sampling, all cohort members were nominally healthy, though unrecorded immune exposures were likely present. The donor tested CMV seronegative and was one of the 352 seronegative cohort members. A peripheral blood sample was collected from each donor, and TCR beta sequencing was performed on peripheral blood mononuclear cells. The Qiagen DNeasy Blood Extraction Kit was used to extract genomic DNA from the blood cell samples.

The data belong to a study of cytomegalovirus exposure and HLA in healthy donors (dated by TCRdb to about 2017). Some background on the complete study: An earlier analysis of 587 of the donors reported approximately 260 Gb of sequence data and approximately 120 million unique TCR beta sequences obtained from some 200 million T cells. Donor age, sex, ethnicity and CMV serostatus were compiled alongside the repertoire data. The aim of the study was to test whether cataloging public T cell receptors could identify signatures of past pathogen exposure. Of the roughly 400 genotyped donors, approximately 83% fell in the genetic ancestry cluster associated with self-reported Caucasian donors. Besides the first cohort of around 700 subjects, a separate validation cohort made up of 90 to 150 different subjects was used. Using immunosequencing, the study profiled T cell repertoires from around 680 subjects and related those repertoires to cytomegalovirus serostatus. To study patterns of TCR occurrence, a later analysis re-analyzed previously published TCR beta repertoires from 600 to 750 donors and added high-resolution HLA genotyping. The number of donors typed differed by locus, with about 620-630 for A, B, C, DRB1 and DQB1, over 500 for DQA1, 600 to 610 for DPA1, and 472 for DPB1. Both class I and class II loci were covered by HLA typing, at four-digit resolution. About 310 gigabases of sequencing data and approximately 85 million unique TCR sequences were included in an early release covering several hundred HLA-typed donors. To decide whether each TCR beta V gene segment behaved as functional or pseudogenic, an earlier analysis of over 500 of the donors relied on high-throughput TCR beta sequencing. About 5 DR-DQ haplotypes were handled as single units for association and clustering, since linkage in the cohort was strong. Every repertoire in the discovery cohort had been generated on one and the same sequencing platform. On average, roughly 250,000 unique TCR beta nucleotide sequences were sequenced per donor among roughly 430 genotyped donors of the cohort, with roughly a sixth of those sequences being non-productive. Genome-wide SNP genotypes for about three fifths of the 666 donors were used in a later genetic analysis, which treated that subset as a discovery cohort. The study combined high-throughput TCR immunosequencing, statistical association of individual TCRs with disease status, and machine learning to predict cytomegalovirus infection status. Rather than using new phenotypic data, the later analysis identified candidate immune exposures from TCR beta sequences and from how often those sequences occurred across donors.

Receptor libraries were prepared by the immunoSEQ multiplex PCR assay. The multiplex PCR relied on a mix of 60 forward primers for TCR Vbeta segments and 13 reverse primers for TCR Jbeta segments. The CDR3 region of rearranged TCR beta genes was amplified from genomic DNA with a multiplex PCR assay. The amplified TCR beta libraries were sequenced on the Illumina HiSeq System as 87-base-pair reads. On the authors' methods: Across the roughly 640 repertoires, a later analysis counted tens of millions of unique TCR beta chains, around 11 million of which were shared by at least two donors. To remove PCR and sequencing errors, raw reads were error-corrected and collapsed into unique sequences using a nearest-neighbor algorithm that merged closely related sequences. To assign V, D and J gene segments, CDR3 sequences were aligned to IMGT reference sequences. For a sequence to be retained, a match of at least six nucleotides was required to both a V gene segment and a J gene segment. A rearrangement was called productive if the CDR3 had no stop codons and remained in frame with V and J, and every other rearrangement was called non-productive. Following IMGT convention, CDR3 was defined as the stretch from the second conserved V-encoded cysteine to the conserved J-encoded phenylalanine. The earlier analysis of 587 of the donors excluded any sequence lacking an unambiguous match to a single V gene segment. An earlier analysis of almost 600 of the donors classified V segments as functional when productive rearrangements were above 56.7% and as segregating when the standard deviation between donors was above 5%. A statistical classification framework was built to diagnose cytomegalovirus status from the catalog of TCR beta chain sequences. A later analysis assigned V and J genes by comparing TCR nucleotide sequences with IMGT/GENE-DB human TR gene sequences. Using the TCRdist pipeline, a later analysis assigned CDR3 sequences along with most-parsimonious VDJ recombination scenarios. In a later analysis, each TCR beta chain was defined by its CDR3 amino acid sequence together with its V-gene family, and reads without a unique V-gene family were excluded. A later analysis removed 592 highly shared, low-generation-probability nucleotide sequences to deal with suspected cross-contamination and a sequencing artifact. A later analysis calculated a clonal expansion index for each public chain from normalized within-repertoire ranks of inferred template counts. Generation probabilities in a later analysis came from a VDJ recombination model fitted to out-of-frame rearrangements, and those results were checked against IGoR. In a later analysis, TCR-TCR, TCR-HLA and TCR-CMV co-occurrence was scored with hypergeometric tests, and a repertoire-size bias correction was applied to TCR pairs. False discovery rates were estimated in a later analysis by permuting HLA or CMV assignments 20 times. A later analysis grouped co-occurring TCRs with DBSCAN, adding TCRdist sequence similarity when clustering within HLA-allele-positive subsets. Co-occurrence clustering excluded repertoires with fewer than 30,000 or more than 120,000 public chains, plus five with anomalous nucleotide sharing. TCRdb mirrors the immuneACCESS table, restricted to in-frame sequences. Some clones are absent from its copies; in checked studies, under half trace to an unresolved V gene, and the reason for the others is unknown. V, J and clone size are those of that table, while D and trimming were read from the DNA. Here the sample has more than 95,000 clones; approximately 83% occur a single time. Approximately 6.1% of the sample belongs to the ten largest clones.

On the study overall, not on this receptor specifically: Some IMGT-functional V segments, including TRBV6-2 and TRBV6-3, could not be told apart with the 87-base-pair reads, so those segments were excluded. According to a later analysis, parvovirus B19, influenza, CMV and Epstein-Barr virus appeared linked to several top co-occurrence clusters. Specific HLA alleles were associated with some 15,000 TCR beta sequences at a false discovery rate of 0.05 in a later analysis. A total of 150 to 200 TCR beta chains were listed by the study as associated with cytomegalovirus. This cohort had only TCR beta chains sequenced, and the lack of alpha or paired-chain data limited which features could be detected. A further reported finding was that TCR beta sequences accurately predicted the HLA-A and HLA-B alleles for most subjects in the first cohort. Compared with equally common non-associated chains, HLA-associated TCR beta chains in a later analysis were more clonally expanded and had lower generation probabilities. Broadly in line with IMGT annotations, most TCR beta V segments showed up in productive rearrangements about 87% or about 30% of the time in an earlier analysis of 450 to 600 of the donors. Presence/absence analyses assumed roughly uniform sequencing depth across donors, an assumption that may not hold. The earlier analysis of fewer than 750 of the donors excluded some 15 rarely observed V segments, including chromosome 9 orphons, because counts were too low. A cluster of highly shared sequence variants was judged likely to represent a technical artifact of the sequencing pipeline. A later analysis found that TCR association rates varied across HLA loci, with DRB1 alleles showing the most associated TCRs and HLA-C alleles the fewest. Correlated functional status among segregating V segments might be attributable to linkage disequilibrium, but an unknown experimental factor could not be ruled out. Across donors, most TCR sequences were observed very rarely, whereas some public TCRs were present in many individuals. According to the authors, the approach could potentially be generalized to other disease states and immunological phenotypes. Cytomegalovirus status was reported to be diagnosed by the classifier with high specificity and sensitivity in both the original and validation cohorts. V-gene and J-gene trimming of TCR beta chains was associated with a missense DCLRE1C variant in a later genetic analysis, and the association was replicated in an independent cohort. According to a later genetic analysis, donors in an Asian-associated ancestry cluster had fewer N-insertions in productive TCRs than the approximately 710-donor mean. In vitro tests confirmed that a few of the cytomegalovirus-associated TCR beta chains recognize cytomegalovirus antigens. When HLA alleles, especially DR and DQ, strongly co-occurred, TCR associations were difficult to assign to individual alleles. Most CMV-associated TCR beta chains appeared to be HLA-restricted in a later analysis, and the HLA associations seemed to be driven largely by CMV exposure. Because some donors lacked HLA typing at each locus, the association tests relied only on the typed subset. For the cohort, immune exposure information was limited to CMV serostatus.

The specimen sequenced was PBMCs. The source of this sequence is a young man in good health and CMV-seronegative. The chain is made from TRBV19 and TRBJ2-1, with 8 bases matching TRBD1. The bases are TGTGCCAGTAGTATAGGTACAGGGGGGTACAATGAGCAGTTCTTC. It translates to CASSIGTGGYNEQFF.